The rows below give T cell receptor beta chains drawn from one sample of a study of regulatory T cells in long-lasting Graves disease. TCRdb re-analysed the multiplex PCR reads in MiXCR, keeping a single row per CDR3 protein. The sample holds around 250,000 distinct CDR3 sequences, 20% to 25% seen once. Sequencing used peripheral blood mononuclear cells (PBMCs), obtained at new diagnosis, from a patient treated with antithyroid drugs. Every receptor here comes from a female donor with Graves disease. CDR3s include the opening cysteine and the closing phenylalanine or tryptophan. The D gene is left open where the match is weak. Size tells how often a clone was seen (once, few, many) or the class of an expanded clone, and some rows leave it out.

clone_size	d_call	v_call	j_call	cdr3_aa	cdr3_nt
few	TRBD1	TRBV7-8	TRBJ2-4	CASSSGTAGGLQYF	TGTGCCAGCAGCTCAGGGACAGCCGGCGGTCTTCAGTACTTC
few	-	TRBV12-3/TRBV12-4	TRBJ2-3	CASSFPSGRTDTQYF	TGTGCCAGCAGTTTCCCAAGCGGACGCACAGATACGCAGTATTTT
many	-	TRBV14	TRBJ1-4	CASSQGPPTGEKLFF	TGTGCCAGCAGCCAAGGGCCCCCCACCGGGGAAAAACTGTTTTTT
many	-	TRBV3-1	TRBJ1-4	CASSQVARGEKLFF	TGTGCCAGCAGCCAAGTTGCTCGGGGAGAAAAACTGTTTTTT
-	-	TRBV3-1	TRBJ2-7	CASSQVEGTSYEQYF	TGTGCCAGCAGCCAAGTGGAGGGCACCAGCTACGAGCAGTACTTC
-	-	TRBV12-3/TRBV12-4	TRBJ1-2	CASTTRGGGYTF	TGTGCCAGCACCACTCGGGGCGGAGGCTACACCTTC
many	TRBD2	TRBV6-1	TRBJ2-3	CASSEGLAGASTDTQYF	TGTGCCAGCAGTGAAGGACTAGCGGGGGCTAGCACAGATACGCAGTATTTT
many	TRBD2	TRBV2	TRBJ2-7	CASKAGGWEQYF	TGTGCCAGCAAAGCGGGGGGGTGGGAGCAGTACTTC
many	-	TRBV4-1	TRBJ1-2	CASSQDQGTSYGYTF	TGCGCCAGCAGCCAAGATCAGGGGACGTCTTATGGCTACACCTTC
many	TRBD1	TRBV28	TRBJ1-1	CASSDRGRGNTEAFF	TGTGCCAGCAGTGACAGGGGGCGCGGGAACACTGAAGCTTTCTTT
few	-	TRBV11-3	TRBJ2-1	CASSFPSSCNEQFF	TGTGCCAGCAGCTTTCCAAGCTCCTGCAATGAGCAGTTCTTC
once	-	TRBV7-8	TRBJ1-1	CASTPAGGNTEAFF	TGTGCCAGCACCCCAGCGGGGGGAAACACTGAAGCTTTCTTT
few	TRBD1	TRBV19	TRBJ1-2	CASSRRGLNYGYTF	TGTGCCAGTAGTAGGAGGGGGCTTAACTATGGCTACACCTTC
-	-	TRBV20-1	TRBJ1-6	CSAQDTYSYNSPLHF	TGCAGTGCCCAGGACACCTACTCCTATAATTCACCCCTCCACTTT
many	TRBD2	TRBV7-3	TRBJ2-3	CASSSGTSGRKYF	TGTGCCAGCAGCTCCGGGACTAGCGGGAGAAAGTATTTT
many	TRBD1	TRBV5-1	TRBJ2-5	CASGAGGSEETQYF	TGCGCCAGCGGGGCAGGGGGTTCGGAAGAGACCCAGTACTTC
-	-	TRBV27	TRBJ1-2	CASSYRWTVSTNYGYTF	TGTGCCAGCAGTTACCGTTGGACAGTAAGCACTAACTATGGCTACACCTTC
many	-	TRBV12-5	TRBJ2-5	CASGFAGEETQYF	TGTGCTAGTGGTTTCGCAGGGGAAGAGACCCAGTACTTC
many	-	TRBV5-1	TRBJ2-1	CASSPTGGYNEQFF	TGTGCCAGCAGCCCGACTGGGGGTTACAATGAGCAGTTCTTC
many	TRBD1	TRBV15	TRBJ2-7	CATSRAQGTGGSEQYF	TGTGCCACCAGCAGAGCCCAGGGGACAGGGGGCAGTGAGCAGTACTTC
few	TRBD1	TRBV5-6	TRBJ1-2	CASSFKDREAGGYTF	TGTGCCAGCAGCTTTAAGGACAGGGAGGCGGGTGGCTACACCTTC
many	TRBD1	TRBV5-1	TRBJ2-7	CASRGTGLYEQYF	TGCGCCAGCAGAGGGACAGGGCTCTACGAGCAGTACTTC
many	TRBD1	TRBV20-1	TRBJ1-1	CSAKGTGSGENTEAFF	TGCAGTGCTAAGGGGACAGGGTCCGGCGAGAACACTGAAGCTTTCTTT
few	TRBD2	TRBV19	TRBJ2-7	CASTPSGTYEQYF	TGTGCCAGCACCCCTAGCGGGACCTACGAGCAGTACTTC
many	-	TRBV12-3/TRBV12-4	TRBJ2-1	CASSFLSSANEQFF	TGTGCCAGCAGTTTTCTATCTAGCGCCAATGAGCAGTTCTTC
-	TRBD2	TRBV7-2	TRBJ2-7	CASSLAGAGTHGEQYF	TGTGCCAGCAGCTTAGCGGGAGCGGGGACGCATGGCGAGCAGTACTTC